Reported below is one TCR beta chain. Its cognate antigen is unknown. The sequenced target, TCR beta, came from blood CD8+ and CD4+ T cells. The diagnostic criteria were recently defined, and patients with Susac syndrome met them for definite or probable disease. Random-hexamer reverse transcription was applied to roughly 0.5 to 1 ug RNA. By means of immunoSEQ multiplex PCR, TCR beta CDR3 spanning 54 Vbeta and 13 Jbeta underwent amplification. TCRdb re-derived calls from the immunoSEQ multiplex PCR reads in MiXCR, one entry per CDR3 protein. There are some 150,000 distinct CDR3 sequences in the sample; approximately 95% occur only once, and 0.15% to 0.2% lies in the top ten. The data originate from a study of CD8 T cells in Susac syndrome. Study-wide points: The authors found no clonal expansion in Susac syndrome CD4+ T cell repertoires.

V was pared by 6 bases and J by 14 bases, with 17 bases between. The CDR3 sequence is 13 residues long. CDR1 is SNHLY, CDR2 FYNNEI, per germline. Input material: CD4+ T cells from PBMCs. The TCR comes from a human donor with Susac syndrome. This chain joins TRBV2 and TRBJ1-6; maybe TRBD1 (6 bases). CDR3 in DNA: TGTGCCAGCAGGGGGGCGAGTTCCTCTTCCCTCCACTTT. Translation gives CASRGASSSSLHF.